These 13 T cell receptor beta chains came from one sample sequenced in a study of spatial heterogeneity in lung cancer. TCRdb called the 5' RACE reads again in MiXCR, with one record for every CDR3 protein. This table has about 70,000 distinct CDR3 sequences, 8% to 9.5% appearing once. Time point noted: blood at routine non-recurrence follow-up after resection. The sample was PBMCs, taken at follow-up. The source of these receptors is a female donor with early-stage non-small cell lung cancer.

The rearrangement uses TRBV7-3 and TRBJ2-2; 14 bases map to TRBD2. Trimming removed 1 base from V and 7 bases from J; junction bases left unmatched: 8. Germline V gives CDR1 SGHTA, CDR2 FQGTGA. This CDR3 is 18 amino acids long. CDR3 protein: CASSLKPGLAGGFGELFF. CDR3 bases: TGTGCCAGCAGCTTAAAACCCGGACTAGCGGGAGGATTCGGGGAGCTGTTTTTT.

For the CDR3, the DNA is TGTGCCAGCGCCCGGGCGGGCATCTACGATGAGCAGTACTTC. As protein: CASARAGIYDEQYF. This sequence joins TRBV18 and TRBJ2-7, with D possibly TRBD2 on 5 matching bases. CDR1 and CDR2 from the germline V gene are KGHSH and LQKENI. Trimming removed 8 bases at V and 7 bases at J, with 21 bases between. This CDR3 is 14 amino acids long.

This clonotype was detected many times. This chain links TRBV20-1 with TRBJ2-1; 8 bases align to TRBD2. CDR3 length: 15 residues. Trimming cost V 5 bases and J 4 bases; bases outside gene matches: 10. Germline CDR1 reads DFQATT; CDR2 reads SNEGSKA (reference sequence). The CDR3 DNA reads TGCAGTGCTTACAAAGCGGGAGTGGAGTACAATGAGCAGTTCTTC. Encoded protein: CSAYKAGVEYNEQFF.

This clonotype has ten or more counts. The chain is built from TRBV5-1 and TRBJ2-1; D call uncertain. Trimming took off 0 bases at V and 4 bases at J, with 11 bases between the two ends. CDR3 length equals 15 residues. Germline V CDR1 and CDR2: SGHRS, YFSETQ. The CDR3 DNA reads as TGCGCCAGCAGCTTGGTGGCTAATACTTACAATGAGCAGTTCTTC. This encodes CASSLVANTYNEQFF.

This clonotype has more than one count but fewer than ten. This sequence joins TRBV20-1 and TRBJ2-3; 12 nucleotides align to TRBD2. CDR1 and CDR2 (germline): DFQATT, SNEGSKA (reference sequence). CDR3 length: 15 residues. The V and J ends lost 5 bases and 5 bases, in that order; junction bases with no gene match: 8. This chain's CDR3 is CSAEKPGLAGDTQYF. In DNA form, the CDR3 reads TGCAGTGCTGAAAAACCGGGACTAGCGGGAGATACGCAGTATTTT.

On this clonotype itself: This may be a read error: a much more frequent sequence differs by one nucleotide. The chain has TRBV6-4 and TRBJ1-5; weak D call: TRBD1 (5 bases). Trimming shortened V by 6 bases and J by 3 bases, and 24 bases separated the two germline ends. There are 18 residues in the CDR3. Germline V lookup: CDR1 MRHNA, CDR2 SNTAGT. The CDR3 loop reads CASSLGARKAYNNQPQHF. The CDR3 DNA is TGTGCCAGCAGCCTTGGGGCCCGGAAGGCCTATAACAATCAGCCCCAGCATTTT.

There are many counts of this clonotype. V gene TRBV10-3 combines with J gene TRBJ2-3; D is perhaps TRBD2 (6 bases). Per germline, CDR1 ENHRY and CDR2 SYGVKD. Trimming pared 10 bases from V and 6 bases from J, leaving 20 bases between. The CDR3 runs 14 residues. The CDR3: CATYHPAGMDTQYF. As DNA, the CDR3 is TGTGCCACCTACCACCCGGCGGGGATGGATACGCAGTATTTT.

The chain carries TRBV12-3 or TRBV12-4 and TRBJ2-1; D is unclear. The CDR3 consists of 14 residues. The V end lost 5 bases, the J end lost 4 bases, and 12 bases lay between the germline ends. The CDR3 coding sequence is TGTGCCAGCAGTCTCCCGTTGGGTTACAATGAGCAGTTCTTC. This gives the protein CASSLPLGYNEQFF.

This clonotype is deemed medium-sized. The CDR3 region has the DNA TGCAGCGTGCATACGACGGGACTGGCCAGGTTGGACTACGAGCAGTACTTC. Protein: CSVHTTGLARLDYEQYF. The chain links TRBV29-1 to TRBJ2-7, with D possibly being TRBD2 (6 bases). Germline-derived CDR1 and CDR2 are SQVTM and ANQGSEA. V was pared by 6 bases and J by 3 bases, with 27 bases between. The CDR3 extends over 17 amino acids.

This clonotype has a count of ten or more. The CDR3: CASSVGWSTEAFF. The CDR3 nucleotides are TGCGCCAGCAGCGTAGGGTGGAGCACTGAAGCTTTCTTT. This chain links TRBV4-1 with TRBJ1-1; D ambiguous. From germline, CDR1 is MGHRA and CDR2 YSYEKL. The CDR3 is 13 residues long. V was trimmed by 5 bases and J by 4 bases, leaving 11 bases between them.

The CDR3 DNA reads as TGTGCCAGTAAGAGGGATGCTCAAGCTAACTATGGCTACACCTTC. This codes for CASKRDAQANYGYTF. The chain has TRBV9 and TRBJ1-2; D gene uncertain. V dropped 8 bases and J dropped 0 bases, with 17 bases sitting between them. Germline CDR1 reads SGDLS; CDR2 reads YYNGEE. The CDR3 consists of 15 residues.

This chain connects TRBV15 to TRBJ2-1; tentatively, D is TRBD2 (5 bases). The CDR3 has 16 residues. The germline V gene encodes CDR1 LNHNV and CDR2 YYDKDF (reference sequence). V lost 3 bases to trimming and J lost 2 bases, with 14 bases between them. The CDR3 sequence: CATSRRSSRPYNEQFF. DNA of the CDR3: TGTGCCACCAGCAGGAGGTCTAGCCGCCCCTACAATGAGCAGTTCTTC.

The chain employs TRBV11-2 and TRBJ2-3; D is unclear. Looked up from germline, CDR1 is SGHAT and CDR2 is FQNNGV. The CDR3 consists of 14 residues. V lost 3 bases and J lost 3, with 10 bases in between. The CDR3 bases are TGTGCCAGCAGCTTTGCCAGCGCTACAGATACGCAGTATTTT. Translated: CASSFASATDTQYF. The full variable domain, with the rest looked up from reference TRBV11-2 and TRBJ2-3, is EAGVAQSPRYKIIEKRQSVAFWCNPISGHATLYWYQQILGQGPKLLIQFQNNGVVDDSQLPKDRFSAERLKGVDSTLKIQPAKLEDSAVYLCASSFASATDTQYFGPGTRLTVL.